In its sample, the clone carrying this TCR beta chain was seen once. Its antigen is undetermined. This entry comes from a study of STAT3 mutations in large granular lymphocyte leukemia. Study-level information: Among longitudinally sequenced T-LGLL patients, roughly half had canonical activating STAT3 mutations detected. 40% of treated T-LGLL patients showed hematologic response to immunosuppression. Notes on the study in general: In T-cell large granular lymphocyte leukemia, about half of patients showed multiple immunodominant subclonotypes. In several patients, dominant TCR clone burden exceeded STAT3 mutant burden.

V lost 7 bases, J lost 3 bases, and 15 bases lay in between. CDR1 is ENHRY, CDR2 SYGVKD, per germline. The CDR3 covers 14 residues. Repertoires were generated with immunoSEQ multiplex PCR, while TCRdb's copy carries only in-frame clones and drops some. The top ten hold about 0.46% of the sample, which has 30,000 to 45,000 clones, around nine tenths seen once. The source material was PBMCs. The chain combines TRBV10-3 with TRBJ1-2; D is possibly TRBD1 (6 bases). The sequence derives from a human donor with T large granular lymphocyte leukemia. Some clones in this sample may be carry-over from other donors' samples. The CDR3 nucleotides are TGTGCCATCAAGGGGAAGGGGGAGGACTATGGCTACACCTTC. Amino acid sequence: CAIKGKGEDYGYTF.